The rows below give T cell receptor beta chains drawn from one sample of a study of regulatory T cells in long-lasting Graves disease. Each CDR3 protein gets one entry after TCRdb re-called the multiplex PCR reads with MiXCR. Among about 420,000 distinct CDR3 sequences listed, about 16% were seen once. The same sample was also studied in work on T cells in Graves' hyperthyroidism and ophthalmopathy.

The sample was peripheral blood mononuclear cells (PBMCs), taken at new diagnosis, from a patient treated with antithyroid drugs. Source of these receptors: a young woman with Graves disease. The CDR3 runs from the conserved cysteine through the conserved F or W. The D gene is left open where the match is weak. Rows give clone size only sometimes, using once, few, many, or a class for an expanded clone.

j_call v_call clone_size d_call cdr3_aa cdr3_nt
TRBJ2-2 TRBV14 - TRBD1 CASSQEGGPGELFF TGTGCCAGCAGCCAAGAAGGGGGCCCCGGGGAGCTGTTTTTT
TRBJ2-7 TRBV20-1 many TRBD2 CSARSGLESYEQYF TGCAGTGCTAGATCGGGACTAGAATCCTACGAGCAGTACTTC
TRBJ2-2 TRBV12-3/TRBV12-4 - TRBD1 CASSLFSVDRANTGELFF TGTGCCAGCAGTTTATTCTCTGTCGACAGGGCTAACACCGGGGAGCTGTTTTTT
TRBJ2-5 TRBV11-2 many - CASSPRSRGAQETQYF TGTGCCAGCAGCCCTAGGTCTAGGGGGGCCCAAGAGACCCAGTACTTC
TRBJ2-1 TRBV12-3/TRBV12-4 many TRBD2 CASSSQGAGSSYNEQFF TGTGCCAGCAGTTCCCAAGGAGCGGGAAGCTCCTACAATGAGCAGTTCTTC
TRBJ2-1 TRBV27 - - CASSFIWRSGRYNEQFF TGTGCCAGCAGTTTTATATGGAGAAGCGGACGATACAATGAGCAGTTCTTC
TRBJ1-6 TRBV5-1 - TRBD1 CASSLGTGDSPLHF TGCGCCAGCAGCTTGGGGACAGGGGATTCACCCCTCCACTTT
TRBJ1-1 TRBV11-2 - - CASSFNRNTEAFF TGTGCCAGCAGCTTCAACAGGAACACTGAAGCTTTCTTT
TRBJ2-3 TRBV5-1 many - CASSFGEAVTQYF TGCGCCAGCAGCTTCGGGGAGGCGGTTACGCAGTATTTT
TRBJ1-1 TRBV13 few TRBD1 CASSPPDREEGTEAFF TGTGCCAGCAGCCCACCCGACAGGGAGGAGGGGACTGAAGCTTTCTTT
TRBJ2-5 TRBV30 many - CAGRLAVGQETQYF TGTGCCGGAAGGTTGGCAGTAGGTCAAGAGACCCAGTACTTC
TRBJ1-6 TRBV11-1 few - CASSLVGGSSPLHF TGTGCCAGCAGCTTAGTGGGCGGGTCTTCACCCCTCCACTTT
TRBJ2-5 TRBV2 - TRBD2 CASSEGGTSGRFSGETQYF TGTGCCAGCAGTGAGGGGGGGACTAGCGGGAGGTTTAGTGGAGAGACCCAGTACTTC
TRBJ2-2 TRBV7-2 many - CASSLRPGPGGTGELFF TGTGCCAGCAGCTTACGACCCGGGCCCGGCGGGACCGGGGAGCTGTTTTTT
TRBJ1-1 TRBV29-1 few TRBD1 CSDTEQGLGTEAFF TGCAGCGACACTGAACAGGGGCTGGGAACTGAAGCTTTCTTT
TRBJ2-1 TRBV5-1 - TRBD2 CASSLAGGTSGNNEQFF TGCGCCAGCAGCTTGGCGGGGGGGACTAGCGGAAACAATGAGCAGTTCTTC
TRBJ2-7 TRBV9 few - CASSPRGGLMSYEQYF TGTGCCAGCAGCCCCCGTGGGGGGCTGATGTCCTACGAGCAGTACTTC
TRBJ2-1 TRBV20-1 few - CSAMSGNEQFF TGCAGTGCAATGAGCGGGAATGAGCAGTTCTTC
TRBJ2-1 TRBV11-2 many TRBD1 CASSLERSLDRDPEQFF TGTGCCAGCAGCTTAGAGCGATCTCTAGACAGGGATCCCGAGCAGTTCTTC
TRBJ2-3 TRBV7-2 many - CASSLRGPTPDTQYF TGTGCCAGCAGCTTAAGGGGACCCACTCCCGATACGCAGTATTTT
TRBJ2-1 TRBV7-9 - - CASSLAGQMNEQFF TGTGCCAGCAGCTTAGCGGGCCAGATGAATGAGCAGTTCTTC
TRBJ2-1 TRBV20-1 - TRBD2 CSVRRESSYEQFF TGCAGTGTGAGGCGGGAGAGCTCCTACGAGCAGTTCTTC
TRBJ2-1 TRBV9 few TRBD2 CASSVWGGAYNEQFF TGTGCCAGCAGCGTATGGGGGGGGGCCTACAATGAGCAGTTCTTC
TRBJ2-2 TRBV28 - - CASSLGTPYTGELFF TGTGCCAGCAGTTTGGGGACACCCTACACCGGGGAGCTGTTTTTT
TRBJ2-2 TRBV28 many TRBD1 CASRRSGTGNTGELFF TGTGCCAGCAGGCGATCCGGGACAGGGAACACCGGGGAGCTGTTTTTT
TRBJ2-7 TRBV7-9 many TRBD2 CASSLARSGNTYEQYF TGTGCCAGCAGCTTAGCGCGAAGCGGGAACACCTACGAGCAGTACTTC
TRBJ2-7 TRBV6-2/TRBV6-3 many TRBD2 CASRSIGGRAYEQYF TGTGCCAGCAGAAGCATCGGGGGGAGGGCCTACGAGCAGTACTTC
TRBJ1-3 TRBV5-1 - - CASSLGWGSSGNTIYF TGCGCCAGCAGCTTGGGGTGGGGCAGCTCTGGAAACACCATATATTTT
TRBJ1-1 TRBV28 - - CASIAAMNTEAFF TGTGCCAGCATTGCGGCGATGAACACTGAAGCTTTCTTT
TRBJ2-7 TRBV6-1 many - CASSIRDSGEQYF TGTGCCAGCAGTATCAGGGATTCGGGCGAGCAGTACTTC
TRBJ1-1 TRBV18 many - CASSQGDTEAFF TGTGCCAGCTCCCAGGGTGACACTGAAGCTTTCTTT
TRBJ2-7 TRBV27 many TRBD2 CASTSLTSGGPYEQYF TGTGCCAGCACCTCCCTGACTAGCGGGGGACCCTACGAGCAGTACTTC
TRBJ2-7 TRBV20-1 - - CSAISLYEQYF TGCAGTGCTATCAGCCTCTACGAGCAGTACTTC
TRBJ1-2 TRBV6-1 - - CATLGGQSGYTF TGTGCCACACTGGGCGGACAGTCTGGCTACACCTTC
TRBJ2-7 TRBV7-2 many TRBD2 CASSSGLAVTYEQYF TGTGCCAGCAGCTCAGGACTAGCGGTTACCTACGAGCAGTACTTC
TRBJ2-7 TRBV2 many TRBD1 CASSELSRQGTEQYF TGTGCCAGCAGTGAATTATCCCGACAGGGCACCGAGCAGTACTTC
TRBJ2-1 TRBV20-1 few - CSAPGGRMSYNEQFF TGCAGTGCCCCGGGCGGGCGTATGTCCTACAATGAGCAGTTCTTC
TRBJ1-2 TRBV27 many TRBD1 CASSTDRAGGYTF TGTGCCAGCAGTACGGACAGGGCAGGAGGCTACACCTTC
TRBJ2-3 TRBV24-1 - TRBD2 CATSDLALAGTRDTQYF TGTGCCACCAGTGATTTGGCGCTAGCGGGCACCCGGGATACGCAGTATTTT
TRBJ2-5 TRBV12-3/TRBV12-4 many TRBD1 CASSPSGRGQHWAF TGTGCCAGCAGCCCAAGCGGTCGGGGACAGCACTGGGCCTTC
TRBJ2-1 TRBV27 - - CASSFGPPGTPFGYNEQFF TGTGCCAGCAGTTTCGGGCCCCCCGGCACCCCCTTTGGATACAATGAGCAGTTCTTC
TRBJ2-5 TRBV28 - TRBD1 CASSLERTGWETQYF TGTGCCAGCAGTTTGGAGAGGACAGGGTGGGAGACCCAGTACTTC
TRBJ1-1 TRBV18 few - CASSPSSGGFNTEAFF TGTGCCAGCTCACCAAGTTCGGGGGGCTTCAACACTGAAGCTTTCTTT
TRBJ2-7 TRBV7-9 - - CASSATGRQEQYF TGTGCCAGCAGTGCGACAGGTCGTCAAGAGCAGTACTTC